This is a list of T cell receptor beta chains from one sample in a study of shared clonotypes between healthy human individuals. Only in-frame clones appear in the TCRdb table, and some are missing; sequencing was by immunoSEQ multiplex PCR. The table includes approximately 510,000 clones, around 74% detected once. Specimen: PBMCs. Source of these receptors: a woman aged 40 to 50 in good health. Some clones in this sample may be carry-over from other donors' samples. The CDR3 runs from the conserved cysteine through the conserved F or W. A clone size is listed for some rows: how often the clone was seen (once, few, many), or a class if it is expanded.

V gene	clone size	CDR3 protein
TRBV2	once	CASSVLAGGLDTQYF
TRBV7-3	.	CASSFLAGDTDTQYF
TRBV5-1	.	CASSFGVRDEQFF
TRBV9	.	CASSVRASSDTEAFF
TRBV9	.	CASSTPGGSPTEAFF
TRBV30	.	CAWSVLASGANVLTF
TRBV6-5	.	CASSLFQVDQPQHF
TRBV2	few	CASKSVQETQYF
TRBV25-1	.	CASKSEGSTKYQETQYF
TRBV18	.	CASSTLAGAGNEQFF
TRBV6-6	once	CASKQRSQVPYNEQFF
TRBV14	.	CASSQAGFWGYEQYF
TRBV11-2	.	CASSLGVGLYEQYF
TRBV14	.	CASSRDRGTEQYF
TRBV18	.	CASSPRSSGRENEQFF
TRBV15	once	CATSRRLGGSNEQFF
TRBV30	.	CAWDGTSGATGELFF
TRBV10-3	.	CAISEAPDTGELFF
TRBV7-8	.	CASSLQGGEQYF
TRBV27	.	CASSLLGATNEKLFF
TRBV6-1	.	CASSEEAGGYNEQFF
TRBV29-1	.	CSALGQGGVYEQYF
TRBV21-1	.	CASRDPLGQGGSFQETQYF
TRBV30	.	CAWSRKPGLTGELFF
TRBV11-2	.	CASSPGTSGLDEQFF
TRBV19	.	CASRGTGSFAKNIQYF
TRBV28	.	CASSSHSGPTYNEQFF
TRBV28	once	CASRDSVSYNEQFF
TRBV20-1	.	CSATGTSLQFF
TRBV6-5	few	CASSYGRVETEAFF
TRBV5-1	.	CASSFTSGNTGELFF
TRBV28	few	CASSLNPVTGFSYEQYF
TRBV28	.	CASSSGGGVGAARGYTF
TRBV29-1	.	CSVPASTGETQYF
TRBV6-5	once	CASSRQGAHTEAFF
TRBV7-2	once	CASSVPGFYEQYF
TRBV7-3	.	CASSPLGVAGVGEQYF
TRBV5-1	few	CASRGQPNHIGNGANVLTF
TRBV7-2	.	CASSLAGGTGELFF
TRBV6-5	.	CASSRSGTSYEQYF
TRBV5-1	.	CASSLETGGFYGYTF
TRBV25-1	few	CASSDKDRVTNMNTEAFF
TRBV6-5	.	CASTNGDTQYF
TRBV10-3	once	CAISESSSPYEQYF